Presented here are 9 T cell receptor beta chains from one specimen sequenced in a study of blood T cells in healthy people across ages. The use of a sample-barcoded 5' primer and a J-beta primer mix characterized a second PCR of roughly 6 to 11 cycles. TCRdb analysed the 5' RACE reads with MiXCR anew, one entry per CDR3 protein. The data show hundreds of thousands of distinct CDR3 sequences, with approximately 52% seen just once and approximately 15% held by the top ten. Input material: blood. All receptors derive from a woman of 80 years or more in good health.

The genes are TRBV28 and TRBJ2-5; TRBD1 aligns across 7 bases. Unmatched junction bases numbered 17, after V lost 5 bases and J lost 5 bases. This CDR3 comprises 17 residues. Per the germline V gene, CDR1 is MDHEN and CDR2 is SYDVKM. The CDR3 region is CASSPARQGFSSETQYF. The CDR3 DNA reads TGTGCCAGCAGTCCCGCCAGACAGGGTTTTAGTTCGGAGACCCAGTACTTC.

Worth noting for this clonotype: This could be a read error, since a much larger clone is one nucleotide away. In DNA, the CDR3 is TGCGCCAACAGCTTGGGGGTCGGGGCCAATCAGCCCCAGCATTTT. Translating gives CANSLGVGANQPQHF. The genes are TRBV5-1 and TRBJ1-5; possibly TRBD1 for D (5 bases). The CDR3 has 15 residues. Germline-derived CDR1 and CDR2 are SGHRS and YFSETQ.

In regard to this clonotype: A much larger clone is a single base away; this may be a read error. The chain couples TRBV3-1 to TRBJ1-2, with D possibly being TRBD1 (6 bases). CDR3 length: 18 amino acids. V lost 0 bases, J lost 2 bases, and 19 bases lay in between. The germline V gene encodes CDR1 LGHDT and CDR2 YNNKEL (reference sequence). The CDR3 sequence: CASSQDRQDGGKNYGYTF. The CDR3 region has the DNA TGTGCCAGCAGCCAAGATAGACAGGACGGGGGGAAAAACTATGGCTACACCTTC.

V and J are TRBV19 and TRBJ2-7; no firm D call. This CDR3 comprises 14 residues. Trimming stripped 4 bases from V and 0 bases from J, with 10 bases between. The germline gives CDR1 LNHDA, CDR2 SQIVND (reference sequence). CDR3: CASSTPESSYEQYF. CDR3 nucleotide sequence: TGTGCCAGTAGTACGCCAGAGAGCTCCTACGAGCAGTACTTC.

This clonotype was recorded at least ten times. The CDR3 sequence: CASSPRRGRVMQYF. The CDR3 nucleotides are TGTGCCAGCAGTCCTCGGAGGGGGCGCGTGATGCAGTATTTT. The V call is TRBV6-6, the J call TRBJ2-3; possibly TRBD1 for D (7 bases). V lost 5 bases and J lost 11, with 20 bases in between. Germline V gives CDR1 MNHNY, CDR2 SVGAGI (reference sequence). This CDR3 spans 14 amino acids.

V gene TRBV6-1 combines with J gene TRBJ2-3; 9 bases are a match to TRBD2. V lost 7 bases to trimming and J lost 4 bases; unmatched junction nucleotides: 18. Germline V gives CDR1 MNHNS, CDR2 SASEGT. This CDR3 contains 18 residues. The CDR3 sequence is CASIYGAGGTPRSDTQYF. CDR3 DNA sequence: TGTGCCAGCATCTACGGGGCGGGGGGGACCCCCCGGTCAGATACGCAGTATTTT.

The chain has TRBV5-1 and TRBJ2-1; 9 bases are a match to TRBD1. Germline trimming cut 5 bases from V and 6 bases from J; bases unmatched to any gene: 12. Germline values: CDR1 SGHRS, CDR2 YFSETQ. The length of the CDR3 is 16 residues. The CDR3 loop is CASSLRPGQGVNEQFF. The DNA of the CDR3 is TGCGCCAGCAGTTTACGGCCGGGACAGGGAGTCAATGAGCAGTTCTTC.

V and J are TRBV29-1 and TRBJ2-5; perhaps TRBD2 as D (6 bases). The J call may not be correct, given that the DNA end is closer to TRBJ2-7. This CDR3 spans 13 amino acids. Germline V gene sequence: CDR1 SQVTM, CDR2 ANQGSEA. The CDR3: CSVESSVSYEQYF. Written as DNA, the CDR3 is TGCAGCGTTGAGTCTAGCGTCTCATACGAGCAGTACTTC.

This clonotype appeared many times. CDR3 sequence: CSARDRTGEGEKLFF. The CDR3, as DNA: TGCAGTGCTAGAGATCGGACAGGGGAAGGAGAAAAACTGTTTTTT. The chain links TRBV20-1 to TRBJ1-4; TRBD1 aligns across 9 bases. V was pared by 0 bases and J by 8 bases, with 7 bases of the junction left unmatched. Germline V gives CDR1 DFQATT, CDR2 SNEGSKA (reference sequence). There are 15 residues in the CDR3.